Following are 23 T cell receptor beta chains from one sample sequenced in a study of shared clonotypes between healthy human individuals. TCRdb's copy holds only in-frame clones and misses some; the assay was immunoSEQ multiplex PCR. The data contain around 2,000,000 clones, less than 95% of them seen just once; the ten biggest clones take up roughly 1%. Terminally differentiated effector memory CD45RA+ cells were left out of the naive CD8 fraction, which was CD45RO-negative and positively selected for CCR7. Sequenced sample: naive CD8+ T cells sorted from blood. The origin of the receptors is a man in his late teens or twenties in good health.

This sequence joins TRBV7-2 and TRBJ2-7, with a possible D match to TRBD2 (8 bases). The V gene's germline CDR1 is SGHTA and CDR2 FQGNSA. V gave up 5 bases and J gave up 4 bases, with 18 bases separating them. This CDR3 has 15 amino acids. The CDR3 DNA reads TGTGCCAGCAGCCCCCCGGGAGGGGGCGGGTACGAGCAGTACTTC. Amino acid sequence: CASSPPGGGGYEQYF. The full variable domain, in which reference TRBV7-2 and TRBJ2-7 provide the parts outside the CDR3, is GAGVSQSPSNKVTEKGKDVELRCDPISGHTALYWYRQSLGQGLEFLIYFQGNSAPDKSGLPSDRFSAERTGGSVSTLTIQRTQQEDSAVYLCASSPPGGGGYEQYFGPGTRLTVT.

This clone occurred a few times. V gene TRBV18 combines with J gene TRBJ1-4; D remains ambiguous. Trimming cost V 2 bases and J 1 base, with 11 bases left between them. Germline V gene sequence: CDR1 KGHSH, CDR2 LQKENI. The CDR3 totals 16 residues. CDR3 DNA: TGTGCCAGCTCACCAGGGTCCCCGGGAACTAATGAAAAACTGTTTTTT. Translated, it gives CASSPGSPGTNEKLFF.

The chain uses TRBV29-1 and TRBJ2-7; 9 nucleotides line up with TRBD1. The junction had 7 bases not matched to a gene; V was cut back by 6 bases and J by 4 bases. Per germline, CDR1 SQVTM and CDR2 ANQGSEA. The CDR3 length is 13 residues. The CDR3 DNA sequence: TGCAGCGTAACCGGGACAGGGATGTACGAGCAGTACTTC. Translated, it gives CSVTGTGMYEQYF.

Details on this clone: Within the sample, other DNA sequences also encode this same CDR3. The chain joins TRBV7-9 to TRBJ2-7, with 7 positions matching TRBD2. The trim removed 1 base at V and 2 bases at J, leaving 5 bases unmatched. The CDR3 consists of 15 residues. CDR1 SEHNR and CDR2 FQNEAQ come from the germline V gene (reference sequence). This chain's CDR3 is CASSLEGLAAYEQYF. The DNA of the CDR3 is TGTGCCAGCAGCTTAGAAGGGCTAGCGGCCTACGAGCAGTACTTC.

The CDR3 spells CSVWSGTGELFF. The CDR3 DNA follows: TGCAGCGTTTGGAGCGGCACCGGGGAGCTGTTTTTT. The V gene is TRBV29-1, the J gene TRBJ2-2; a weak D match, TRBD2 (5 bases). Germline loops: CDR1 SQVTM, CDR2 ANQGSEA. Trimming left V 5 bases short and J 4 bases short, with 8 bases between. The CDR3 has 12 amino acids.

This clone has only a few counts. The gene calls are TRBV18 and TRBJ1-2; D remains unclear. Germline CDR1 KGHSH, CDR2 LQKENI. The CDR3 sequence is 13 residues long. Trimming left V 2 bases short and J 8 bases short, with 12 bases between. CDR3: CASSPSSGGGYTF. CDR3 sequence (DNA): TGTGCCAGCTCACCATCTTCCGGCGGGGGCTACACCTTC.

The chain employs TRBV7-9 and TRBJ1-4, with a possible D match to TRBD1 (6 bases). The germline V and J ends were trimmed by 2 bases and 1 base, with 20 bases remaining between them. The CDR3 totals 19 residues. Per germline, CDR1 SEHNR and CDR2 FQNEAQ (reference sequence). For the CDR3, the DNA is TGTGCCAGCAGCTTAATGGTCTACACAGGGATGGAAACTAATGAAAAACTGTTTTTT. Its protein is CASSLMVYTGMETNEKLFF. The complete variable domain, with remaining parts taken from reference TRBV7-9 and TRBJ1-4, reads DTGVSQNPRHKITKRGQNVTFRCDPISEHNRLYWYRQTLGQGPEFLTYFQNEAQLEKSRLLSDRFSAERPKGSFSTLEIQRTEQGDSAMYLCASSLMVYTGMETNEKLFFGSGTQLSVL.

The V call is TRBV10-3, the J call TRBJ2-1, with TRBD2 as a possible D gene (5 bases). The CDR3 is 14 amino acids. The V end lost 4 bases, the J end lost 5 bases, and 12 bases lay between the germline ends. The germline gives CDR1 ENHRY, CDR2 SYGVKD. In DNA, the CDR3 is TGTGCCATCAGTGGGAAGGACGGGGACAATGAGCAGTTCTTC. Its translation: CAISGKDGDNEQFF.

The chain couples TRBV7-8 to TRBJ2-5; 8 nucleotides line up with TRBD2. Trimming at V came to 0 bases and at J to 1 base, leaving 7 bases not matched to a gene. The CDR3 consists of 17 residues. Per the germline V gene, CDR1 is SGHVS and CDR2 is FQNEAQ. CDR3 sequence (DNA): TGTGCCAGCAGCTTAGCGCTAGCGGGTTACCTCCAAGAGACCCAGTACTTC. The encoded protein is CASSLALAGYLQETQYF.

V gene TRBV10-3 combines with J gene TRBJ2-1; D gene uncertain. The germline V gene encodes CDR1 ENHRY and CDR2 SYGVKD. The CDR3 runs to 16 residues. V lost 0 bases, J lost 4 bases, and 13 bases lay in between. The DNA for the CDR3 is TGTGCCATCAGTGAGTCTCTCGACCTCTCGTACAATGAGCAGTTCTTC. Amino acids: CAISESLDLSYNEQFF.

The chain joins TRBV9 to TRBJ2-1; 14 nucleotides line up with TRBD2. The CDR3 covers 17 residues. Germline loops: CDR1 SGDLS, CDR2 YYNGEE. Trimming took 3 bases from V and 10 from J; bases not matched to a gene: 12. CDR3 sequence (DNA): TGTGCCAGCAGCGCAGGTACCGGACTAGCGGGAGGAATGGAGCAGTTCTTC. It encodes CASSAGTGLAGGMEQFF.

V usage is TRBV7-3 and J usage is TRBJ2-3; 10 positions agree with TRBD2. CDR1 and CDR2 from the germline V gene are SGHTA and FQGTGA. The junction had 6 bases not matched to a gene; V was cut back by 2 bases and J by 4 bases. The CDR3 runs to 16 residues. CDR3 in amino acids: CASSLGSGGAADTQYF. CDR3 sequence (DNA): TGTGCCAGCAGCTTAGGGAGCGGGGGGGCCGCAGATACGCAGTATTTT.

This clone was counted only a few times. The V call is TRBV5-1, the J call TRBJ1-1; D remains unclear. V lost 4 bases and J lost 6, with 13 bases in between. CDR1 is SGHRS, CDR2 YFSETQ, per germline. The CDR3 spans 13 residues. The CDR3 reads CASSTSPRSEAFF. For the CDR3, the DNA is TGCGCCAGCAGCACATCACCCCGATCTGAAGCTTTCTTT.

The genes are TRBV9 and TRBJ1-1; no firm D call. V was trimmed by 0 bases and J by 0 bases, leaving 12 bases between them. This CDR3 is 16 amino acids long. Germline-derived CDR1 and CDR2 are SGDLS and YYNGEE. The CDR3 reads CASSVVRSTMNTEAFF. CDR3 coding DNA: TGTGCCAGCAGCGTAGTGCGCTCTACCATGAACACTGAAGCTTTCTTT.

With regard to this clone: Other DNA sequences in this sample translate to the same CDR3. The CDR3 loop reads CASSSGSYNEQFF. CDR3 DNA: TGTGCCAGCAGTAGCGGCTCTTACAATGAGCAGTTCTTC. This sequence joins TRBV9 and TRBJ2-1; possibly TRBD2 for D (6 bases). V was cut by 5 bases and J by 4 bases, with 10 bases left in between. CDR3 size: 13 residues. Germline V lookup: CDR1 SGDLS, CDR2 YYNGEE.

The chain employs TRBV28 and TRBJ2-1; weak D call: TRBD1 (6 bases). The V gene lost 4 bases and the J gene lost 8 bases, with 12 bases spanning the gap. The CDR3 is 13 amino acids. CDR1 is MDHEN, CDR2 SYDVKM, per germline. DNA for the CDR3: TGTGCCAGCAGTTCAGGGGCTATGGATGAGCAGTTCTTC. Protein sequence: CASSSGAMDEQFF.

This sequence joins TRBV4-1 and TRBJ1-4; D may be TRBD1 (5 bases). Between the trimmed V and J ends, which lost 0 bases and 7 bases, there was a span of 15 bases. The CDR3 is 16 amino acids. The V gene's germline CDR1 is MGHRA and CDR2 YSYEKL. The CDR3 loop reads CASSQDGGTPVEKLFF. In DNA form, the CDR3 reads TGCGCCAGCAGCCAAGATGGGGGGACCCCGGTTGAAAAACTGTTTTTT.

This clone was recorded only once. V and J are TRBV27 and TRBJ2-1; 7 bases line up with TRBD2. Germline CDR1 MNHEY, CDR2 SMNVEV (reference sequence). Trimming at V came to 1 base and at J to 2 bases, leaving 5 bases not matched to a gene. This CDR3 is built from 16 residues. The DNA of the CDR3 is TGTGCCAGCAGTTTATTGCTAGCGGTCACCTACAATGAGCAGTTCTTC. Translation: CASSLLLAVTYNEQFF.

This rearrangement joins TRBV7-9 to TRBJ2-3; 9 bases fit TRBD2. Germline CDR1 is SEHNR and CDR2 is FQNEAQ (reference sequence). V shed 5 bases and J 1 base; nucleotides not matched to a gene: 7. This CDR3 is 16 amino acids long. The CDR3 DNA follows: TGTGCCAGCAGCCCTCGAGCGGGAGGTCGCACAGATACGCAGTATTTT. Residues: CASSPRAGGRTDTQYF.

The rearrangement links TRBV19 to TRBJ2-2; TRBD1 matches at 8 bases. The V segment lost 4 bases and the J segment 3 bases; nucleotides outside the gene matches: 7. Looked up from germline, CDR1 is LNHDA and CDR2 is SQIVND (reference sequence). The CDR3 is 16 amino acids. CDR3 sequence (DNA): TGTGCCAGTAGTACTCCCGGGACAGGTGACACCGGGGAGCTGTTTTTT. Protein product: CASSTPGTGDTGELFF.

This clone was found once. The identical CDR3 is also encoded by other nucleotide sequences in the sample. This rearrangement joins TRBV6-6 to TRBJ1-5; D is unclear. There are 13 residues in the CDR3. Per germline, CDR1 MNHNY and CDR2 SVGAGI (reference sequence). V was clipped by 6 bases and J by 0 bases, with 6 bases between them. The CDR3 is CASSFPSNQPQHF. The CDR3 DNA is TGTGCCAGCAGCTTTCCTAGCAATCAGCCCCAGCATTTT.

The chain combines TRBV21-1 with TRBJ1-4. TRBV21-1 represents a pseudogene. The CDR3 is made up of 17 amino acids. The DNA of the CDR3 is TGTGCCAGCAGCCCCTCAGGGACTCCGGTAGCTAATGAAAAACTGTTTTTT. Translation: CASSPSGTPVANEKLFF.

The V call is TRBV2, the J call TRBJ1-2; D not resolved. The CDR3 totals 13 residues. The germline CDR1 and CDR2 sequences are SNHLY and FYNNEI. Between the trimmed V and J ends, which lost 7 bases and 0 bases, there was a span of 9 bases. The CDR3 DNA reads as TGTGCCAGCATAGGGCAGACTAACTATGGCTACACCTTC. Translated, it gives CASIGQTNYGYTF.